The 21 T cell receptor beta chains below come from one sample, sequenced in a study of tumor and adjacent non-tumor tissue in lung cancer. Three rounds of nested PCR, following a modified ARM-PCR protocol, produced the TCRbeta library. TCRdb fed the multiplex PCR reads into MiXCR, producing one record per CDR3 protein. The sample lists some 99,000 distinct CDR3 sequences; over 55% were seen once. No cell sorting was done before RNA was extracted from the tissue. The normal lung tissue was taken more than 3 cm from the tumor edge. Sequencing was performed on distant non-tumor lung tissue. The source is a man in his sixties with non-small cell lung cancer.

Notes on this clonotype: At one boundary the junction diverges from the germline segment, which might be a read error. V and J are TRBV6-1 and TRBJ2-7; D gene ambiguous. Germline V gives CDR1 MNHNS, CDR2 SASEGT. The CDR3 extends over 17 amino acids. The CDR3 sequence is CGSRMVTLVNKKIEQYF. DNA of the CDR3: TGTGGCAGCAGGATGGTGACACTCGTTAACAAAAAGATCGAGCAGTACTTC.

With regard to this clonotype: Mismatch with germline at one junction end may stem from a read error. V usage is TRBV6-2 or TRBV6-3 and J usage is TRBJ2-7, with D tentatively TRBD1 or TRBD2 (5 bases each). Germline V lookup: CDR1 MNHEY, CDR2 SVGEGT. This CDR3 has 12 residues. The CDR3 reads CASGRDGYEQHF. DNA for the CDR3: TGTGCCAGCGGCCGGGACGGGTACGAGCAGCACTTC.

This clonotype was counted a few times. This may stem from a read error, because a much larger clone lies one nucleotide away. Here the CDR3 DNA reads TGTGTCAGCACCCTACCGGGAGGGACTGAAGCTTTCTTT. Translated, it gives CVSTLPGGTEAFF. The chain uses TRBV6-6 and TRBJ1-1; D is unresolved. The CDR3 totals 13 residues. The germline V gene has CDR1 MNHNY and CDR2 SVGAGI (reference sequence).

A remark on this clonotype: A read error may produce the germline difference seen at one junction end. The chain carries TRBV4-3 and TRBJ2-5; TRBD2 might be the D (5 bases). CDR3 size: 14 residues. The germline V gene has CDR1 LGHNA and CDR2 YSLEER. The CDR3 bases are TGCGCCAGCAGACAAGGAGGAGACGGAGAGACCCAGTACTTC. Translation gives CASRQGGDGETQYF.

Remarks on this clonotype: Since a much larger clone is just one base distant, this may be a read error. CDR3 amino acids: CATSDSSRGGRKADTQYF. The CDR3 coding sequence is TGTGCCACCAGTGATTCGAGCCGTGGGGGTCGAAAGGCAGATACGCAGTATTTT. The rearrangement links TRBV24-1 to TRBJ2-3; either TRBD1 or TRBD2 may fit D (5 bases each). Per germline, CDR1 KGHDR and CDR2 SFDVKD. Trimming took 2 bases from V and 4 from J, leaving 21 bases between them. This CDR3 is built from 18 residues.

This clonotype was picked up a small number of times. The V and J genes are TRBV28 and TRBJ2-5; 7 nucleotides agree with TRBD2. Per the germline V gene, CDR1 is MDHEN and CDR2 is SYDVKM. Trimming at V came to 8 bases and at J to 5 bases, leaving 11 bases not matched to a gene. This CDR3 has 14 amino acids. CDR3 coding DNA: TGTGCCAGCCGGAAGGGCGGGGGAGTGGAGACCCAGTACTTC. Its translation: CASRKGGGVETQYF.

This clonotype was observed at least ten times. This chain uses TRBV4-1 with TRBJ1-4; D is undetermined. V was pared by 2 bases and J by 8 bases, with 12 bases between. CDR1 MGHRA and CDR2 YSYEKL come from the germline V gene. The CDR3 length is 14 residues. The DNA of the CDR3 is TGCGCCAGCAGCCAACAGACTCGCGGGGAAAAACTGTTTTTT. Translation: CASSQQTRGEKLFF.

The sample holds one count of this clonotype. This chain connects TRBV5-6 to TRBJ2-3; D remains unclear. Germline CDR1 is SGHDT and CDR2 is YYEEEE. Trimming cost V 4 bases and J 5 bases, with 8 bases left between them. The CDR3 runs to 12 residues. As DNA, the CDR3 is TGTGCCAGCAGCCCGATCATAGATACGCAGTATTTT. Its translation: CASSPIIDTQYF.

V gene TRBV11-2 combines with J gene TRBJ2-7; tentative D call: TRBD1 (6 bases). CDR3 length: 15 residues. CDR1 and CDR2 (germline): SGHAT, FQNNGV. Trimming left V 10 bases short and J 2 bases short, with 21 bases between. The CDR3 coding sequence is TGTGCCAACAGTTTAGAACAGGGATTAACCTACGAGCAGTACTTC. Translating it yields CANSLEQGLTYEQYF.

The chain couples TRBV6-2 or TRBV6-3 to TRBJ2-5; D unclear. With 8 bases removed from V and 8 bases from J, the gap between germline ends came to 15 bases. This CDR3 spans 12 amino acids. CDR1 and CDR2 from the germline V gene are MNHEY and SVGEGT. The CDR3 sequence: CASGSGRRTQYF. The DNA of the CDR3 is TGTGCCAGCGGTTCCGGCCGACGTACCCAGTACTTC.

The chain recombines TRBV6-5 with TRBJ1-3; no clear D. The germline gives CDR1 MNHEY, CDR2 SVGAGI. The CDR3 totals 16 residues. V lost 0 bases and J lost 0, with 9 bases in between. The CDR3 coding sequence is TGTGCCAGCAGTTACTCGGCGCAGAGCTCTGGAAACACCATATATTTT. Amino acids: CASSYSAQSSGNTIYF.

Comment on this clonotype: The missing conserved phenylalanine or tryptophan at the end of this CDR3 makes a read error likely. V usage is TRBV4-3 and J usage is TRBJ2-7, with D possibly matching TRBD2 (5 bases). The germline CDR1 and CDR2 sequences are LGHNA and YSLEER. The CDR3 length is 14 residues. DNA of the CDR3: TGCGCCAGCAGCCAAGATTTGGGTGACTACGAACAGTACCTC. As protein: CASSQDLGDYEQYL.

CDR3 amino acids: CASSVGNNEQFF. The CDR3 DNA is TGTGCCAGCAGCGTAGGGAACAATGAGCAGTTCTTC. The chain has TRBV9 and TRBJ2-1; D remains unclear. The CDR3 loop spans 12 amino acids. Trimming stripped 0 bases from V and 5 bases from J, with 3 bases between. Germline V lookup: CDR1 SGDLS, CDR2 YYNGEE. The full variable domain, completed using reference TRBV9 and TRBJ2-1, is DSGVTQTPKHLITATGQRVTLRCSPRSGDLSVYWYQQSLDQGLQFLIQYYNGEERAKGNILERFSAQQFPDLHSELNLSSLELGDSALYFCASSVGNNEQFFGPGTRLTVL.

This clonotype is judged medium-sized (0.01 to 0.1%). The chain combines TRBV11-3 with TRBJ2-3, with D possibly called TRBD1 or TRBD2 (5 bases each). Between the trimmed V and J ends, which lost 6 bases and 0 bases, there was a span of 16 bases. Germline V CDR1 and CDR2: SGHNT, YENEEA. The CDR3 covers 16 residues. The CDR3 bases are TGTGCCAGCAGACCGAGGGGTGGATCTAGCACAGATACGCAGTATTTT. It codes for CASRPRGGSSTDTQYF.

This chain uses TRBV20-1 with TRBJ1-2; D is possibly TRBD1 (6 bases). The germline V gene has CDR1 DFQATT and CDR2 SNEGSKA (reference sequence). The CDR3 is made up of 15 amino acids. Trimming removed 5 bases at V and 2 bases at J, with 18 bases between. The CDR3 coding sequence is TGCAGTGCTCCAACGGTGGACAGCGAGAACTATGGCTACACCTTC. Translated: CSAPTVDSENYGYTF.

This chain links TRBV4-1 with TRBJ2-7, with 7 bases fitting TRBD1. V trimming: 9 bases; J trimming: 5 bases; junction bases outside the gene matches: 13. Germline lookup yields CDR1 MGHRA and CDR2 YSYEKL. CDR3 size: 14 residues. CDR3: CASNQVGTVHEQYF. The DNA of the CDR3 is TGCGCCAGTAACCAAGTCGGGACAGTTCACGAGCAGTACTTC.

This clonotype was recorded at least ten times. The rearrangement uses TRBV7-8 and TRBJ1-4; TRBD1 might be the D (5 bases). This CDR3 contains 14 residues. Germline CDR1 and CDR2: SGHVS and FQNEAQ. Between the trimmed V and J ends, which lost 4 bases and 8 bases, there was a span of 14 bases. CDR3 region: CASSSGTSAEKLFF. DNA of the CDR3: TGTGCCAGCAGCTCCGGGACCTCGGCGGAAAAACTGTTTTTT. Full variable domain (rest looked up from reference TRBV7-8 and TRBJ1-4): GAGVSQSPRYKVAKRGQDVALRCDPISGHVSLFWYQQALGQGPEFLTYFQNEAQLDKSGLPSDRFFAERPEGSVSTLKIQRTQQEDSAVYLCASSSGTSAEKLFFGSGTQLSVL.

To note about this clonotype: This may come from a read error, since a much larger clone is one base off. The J gene is TRBJ2-3, the V gene TRBV7-9; TRBD2 is a possible D gene (5 bases). The germline CDR1 and CDR2 sequences are SEHNR and FQNEAQ (reference sequence). V dropped 1 base and J dropped 2 bases, with 16 bases sitting between them. The CDR3 has 17 residues. CDR3 sequence: CASSLGSSRNPTDTQYF. For the CDR3, the DNA is TGTGCCAGCAGCTTAGGGTCTAGCAGGAATCCCACAGATACGCAGTATTTT. Drawing the rest from reference TRBV7-9 and TRBJ2-3, the complete variable domain is DTGVSQNPRHKITKRGQNVTFRCDPISEHNRLYWYRQTLGQGPEFLTYFQNEAQLEKSRLLSDRFSAERPKGSFSTLEIQRTEQGDSAMYLCASSLGSSRNPTDTQYFGPGTRLTVL.

This clonotype has only one observation. At one end the junction does not follow the germline gene, possibly because of a read error. V and J are TRBV5-4 and TRBJ1-1, with 8 bases aligning to TRBD1. Germline assignment: CDR1 SGHNT and CDR2 YYREEE (reference sequence). The CDR3 loop spans 14 amino acids. Here the CDR3 reads CVSSDRTGPTEAFF. In DNA form, the CDR3 reads TGTGTCAGCAGCGACAGGACAGGGCCTACTGAAGCTTTCTTT.

V gene TRBV6-1 combines with J gene TRBJ1-2; a weak D match, TRBD1 (6 bases). With 6 bases removed from V and 4 bases from J, the gap between germline ends came to 27 bases. This CDR3 is 18 amino acids long. Germline V gene sequence: CDR1 MNHNS, CDR2 SASEGT. The CDR3 region is CASRGLDRTFVKGYGYTF. For the CDR3, the DNA is TGTGCCAGCAGGGGGCTCGACAGGACATTCGTTAAAGGCTATGGCTACACCTTC.

In regard to this clonotype: A single base separates this from a much larger clone, so it may be a read error. This chain links TRBV29-1 with TRBJ2-2; D unresolved. The CDR3 spans 14 residues. The germline CDR1 and CDR2 sequences are SQVTM and ANQGSEA. The chain's CDR3 is CSATSPGNTEELFF. As DNA, the CDR3 is TGCAGCGCAACTTCCCCCGGCAACACCGAGGAGCTGTTTTTT.